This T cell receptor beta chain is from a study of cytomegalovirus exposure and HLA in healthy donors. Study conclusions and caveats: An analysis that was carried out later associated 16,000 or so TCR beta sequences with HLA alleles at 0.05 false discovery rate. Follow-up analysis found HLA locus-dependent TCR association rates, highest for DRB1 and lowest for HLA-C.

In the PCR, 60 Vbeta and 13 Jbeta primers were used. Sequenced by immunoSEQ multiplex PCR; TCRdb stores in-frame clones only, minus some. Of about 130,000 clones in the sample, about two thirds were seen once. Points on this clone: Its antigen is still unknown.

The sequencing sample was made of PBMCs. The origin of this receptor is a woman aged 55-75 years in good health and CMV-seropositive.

The CDR3 DNA reads TGCAGCGCCCGCGTTGAGAGGGACACTGAAGCTTTCTTT. This sequence encodes CSARVERDTEAFF. This chain links TRBV29-1 with TRBJ1-1; no clear D gene. The CDR3 spans 13 residues. Per germline, CDR1 SQVTM and CDR2 ANQGSEA. V was clipped by 7 bases and J by 3 bases, with 15 bases between them.